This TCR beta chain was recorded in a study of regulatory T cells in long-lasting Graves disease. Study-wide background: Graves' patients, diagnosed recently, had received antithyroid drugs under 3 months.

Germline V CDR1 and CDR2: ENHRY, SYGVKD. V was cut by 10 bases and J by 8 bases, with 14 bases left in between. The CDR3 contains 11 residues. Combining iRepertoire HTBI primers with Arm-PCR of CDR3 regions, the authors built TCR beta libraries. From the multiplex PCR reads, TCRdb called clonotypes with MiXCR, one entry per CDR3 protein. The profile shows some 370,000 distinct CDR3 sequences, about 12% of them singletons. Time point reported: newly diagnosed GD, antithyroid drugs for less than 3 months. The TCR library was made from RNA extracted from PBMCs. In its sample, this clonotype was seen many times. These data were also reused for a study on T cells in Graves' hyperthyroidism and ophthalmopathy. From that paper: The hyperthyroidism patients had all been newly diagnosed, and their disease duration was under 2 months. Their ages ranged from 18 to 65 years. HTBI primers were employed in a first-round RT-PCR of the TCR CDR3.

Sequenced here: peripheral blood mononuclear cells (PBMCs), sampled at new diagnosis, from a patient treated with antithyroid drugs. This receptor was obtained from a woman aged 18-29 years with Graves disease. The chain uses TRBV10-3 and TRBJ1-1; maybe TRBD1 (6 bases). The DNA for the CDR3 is TGTGCCACTTCAGCCGGGACAGAAGCTTTCTTT. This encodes CATSAGTEAFF.